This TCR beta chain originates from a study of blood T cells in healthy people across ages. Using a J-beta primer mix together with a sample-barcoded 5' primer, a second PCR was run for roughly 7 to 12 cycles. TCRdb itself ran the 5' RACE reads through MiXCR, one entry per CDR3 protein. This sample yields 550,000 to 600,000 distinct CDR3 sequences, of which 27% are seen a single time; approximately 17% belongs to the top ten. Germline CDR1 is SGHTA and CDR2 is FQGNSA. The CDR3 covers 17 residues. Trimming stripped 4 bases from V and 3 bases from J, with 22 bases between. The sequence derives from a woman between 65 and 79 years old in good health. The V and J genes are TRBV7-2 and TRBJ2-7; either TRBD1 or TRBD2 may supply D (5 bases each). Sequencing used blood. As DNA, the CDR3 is TGTGCCAGCAGCTCCCACCCGGGGCTGGGGGAGAACTACGAGCAGTACTTC. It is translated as CASSSHPGLGENYEQYF.